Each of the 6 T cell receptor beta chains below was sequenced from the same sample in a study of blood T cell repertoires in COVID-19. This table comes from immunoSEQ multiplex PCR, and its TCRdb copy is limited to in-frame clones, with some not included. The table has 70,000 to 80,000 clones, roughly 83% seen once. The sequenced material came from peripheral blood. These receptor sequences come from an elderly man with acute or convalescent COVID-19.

The CDR3 DNA reads TGTGCCAGCAGTTTGTGGGCCGGCTCTGGAAACACCATATATTTT. This sequence encodes CASSLWAGSGNTIYF. The J gene is TRBJ1-3, the V gene TRBV28; D is uncertain. V was trimmed by 3 bases and J by 0 bases, leaving 9 bases between them. Germline V lookup: CDR1 MDHEN, CDR2 SYDVKM. This CDR3 comprises 15 residues.

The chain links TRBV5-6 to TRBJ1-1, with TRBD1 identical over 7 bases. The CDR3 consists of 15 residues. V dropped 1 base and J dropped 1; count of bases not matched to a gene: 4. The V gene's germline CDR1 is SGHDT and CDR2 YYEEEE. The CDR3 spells CASSLKGAGNTEAFF. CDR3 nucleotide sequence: TGTGCCAGCAGCTTGAAGGGGGCGGGGAACACTGAAGCTTTCTTT.

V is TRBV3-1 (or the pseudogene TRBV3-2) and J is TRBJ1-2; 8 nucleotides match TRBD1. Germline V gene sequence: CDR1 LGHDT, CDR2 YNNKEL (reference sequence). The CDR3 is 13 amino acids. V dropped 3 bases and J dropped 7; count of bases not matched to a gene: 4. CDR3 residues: CASSHHDRGGYTF. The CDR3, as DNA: TGTGCCAGCAGCCATCATGACAGGGGTGGCTACACCTTC.

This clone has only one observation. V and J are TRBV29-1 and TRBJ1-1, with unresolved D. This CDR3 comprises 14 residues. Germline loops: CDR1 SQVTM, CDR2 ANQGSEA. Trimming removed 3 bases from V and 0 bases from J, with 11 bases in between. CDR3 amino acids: CSVDRRNMNTEAFF. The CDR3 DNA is TGCAGCGTTGATCGGCGGAACATGAACACTGAAGCTTTCTTT.

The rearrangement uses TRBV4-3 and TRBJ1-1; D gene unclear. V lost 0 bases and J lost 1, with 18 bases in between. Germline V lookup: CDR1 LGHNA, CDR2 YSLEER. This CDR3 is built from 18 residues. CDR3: CASSQDNSFQVGNTEAFF. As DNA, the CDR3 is TGCGCCAGCAGCCAAGATAATTCTTTCCAGGTGGGGAACACTGAAGCTTTCTTT.

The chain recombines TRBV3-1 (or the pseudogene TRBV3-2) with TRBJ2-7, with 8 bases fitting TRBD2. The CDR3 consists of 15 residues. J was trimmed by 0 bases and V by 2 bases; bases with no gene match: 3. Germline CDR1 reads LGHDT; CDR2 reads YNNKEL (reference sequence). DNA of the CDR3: TGTGCCAGCAGCCAAACTAGCGGAAGCTCCTACGAGCAGTACTTC. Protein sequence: CASSQTSGSSYEQYF.